Each of the 24 T cell receptor beta chains below was sequenced from the same sample in a study of control samples from healthy donors and cancer patients. Sequencing used immunoSEQ multiplex PCR; TCRdb keeps in-frame clones, though not all of them. The repertoire holds 150,000 to 200,000 clones, with about 92% as singletons. Sequences were obtained from blood. Source of these receptors: a man aged 25-45 years in good health.

The gene calls are TRBV27 and TRBJ2-7; 10 nucleotides line up with TRBD2. This CDR3 has 16 residues. CDR1 is MNHEY, CDR2 SMNVEV, per germline (reference sequence). Trimming at V came to 5 bases and at J to 2 bases, leaving 9 bases not matched to a gene. The CDR3, as DNA: TGTGCCAGCAGTACCCAAGCGGGAGGGACCCCCTACGAGCAGTACTTC. It specifies CASSTQAGGTPYEQYF.

V gene TRBV7-2 combines with J gene TRBJ1-1; D gene uncertain. Trimming pared 2 bases from V and 2 bases from J, leaving 6 bases between. This CDR3 contains 13 residues. Germline-derived CDR1 and CDR2 are SGHTA and FQGNSA. The chain's CDR3 is CASSLMLNTEAFF. In nucleotides, the CDR3 is TGTGCCAGCAGCTTAATGTTAAACACTGAAGCTTTCTTT. The full variable domain, rest sourced from reference TRBV7-2 and TRBJ1-1, is GAGVSQSPSNKVTEKGKDVELRCDPISGHTALYWYRQSLGQGLEFLIYFQGNSAPDKSGLPSDRFSAERTGGSVSTLTIQRTQQEDSAVYLCASSLMLNTEAFFGQGTRLTVV.

The chain is built from TRBV18 and TRBJ1-1; no clear D. The V gene's germline CDR1 is KGHSH and CDR2 LQKENI. Trimming removed 8 bases from V and 2 bases from J, with 15 bases in between. The CDR3 is 14 residues long. In DNA form, the CDR3 reads TGTGCCAGCCGACCATTGCAGGATAACACTGAAGCTTTCTTT. Translating it yields CASRPLQDNTEAFF.

This rearrangement joins TRBV28 to TRBJ1-2, with no clear D. There are 13 residues in the CDR3. The germline V and J ends were trimmed by 6 bases and 2 bases, with 10 bases remaining between them. CDR1 and CDR2 (germline): MDHEN, SYDVKM. CDR3 residues: CASSLSKNYGYTF. The CDR3 nucleotides are TGTGCCAGCAGCCTTTCGAAGAACTATGGCTACACCTTC.

This sequence joins TRBV7-8 and TRBJ2-5; D might be TRBD2 (6 bases). This CDR3 is built from 13 residues. Per germline, CDR1 SGHVS and CDR2 FQNEAQ. The V end was cut by 6 bases, the J end by 3 bases, with 11 bases between. CDR3: CASSAGLKETQYF. The CDR3 bases are TGTGCCAGCAGTGCTGGACTAAAAGAGACCCAGTACTTC.

The chain uses TRBV5-1 and TRBJ2-3, with D perhaps matching TRBD2 (5 bases). From germline, CDR1 is SGHRS and CDR2 YFSETQ. V was pared by 0 bases and J by 0 bases, with 8 bases between. This CDR3 region has 15 residues. The CDR3 region has the DNA TGCGCCAGCAGCTTGGTGGGAGATAGCACAGATACGCAGTATTTT. This gives the protein CASSLVGDSTDTQYF.

The chain combines TRBV5-4 with TRBJ1-2, with unresolved D. CDR3 length: 11 residues. Per the germline V gene, CDR1 is SGHNT and CDR2 is YYREEE (reference sequence). V shed 4 bases and J shed 6 bases, with 7 bases lying between them. In DNA, the CDR3 is TGTGCCAGCAGCCGCGGGGATGGCTACACCTTC. It codes for CASSRGDGYTF.

The chain has TRBV5-5 and TRBJ1-2; 7 bases are a match to TRBD1. Germline trimming cut 5 bases from V and 2 bases from J; bases unmatched to any gene: 9. The CDR3 has 15 residues. In germline, CDR1 is SGHKS, CDR2 YYEKEE (reference sequence). CDR3 loop: CASRRGTDKNYGYTF. CDR3 bases: TGTGCCAGCAGACGCGGGACAGATAAAAACTATGGCTACACCTTC.

The chain couples TRBV9 to TRBJ1-6; 9 positions match TRBD1. The CDR3 totals 17 residues. The V gene end was trimmed by 1 base and the J gene end by 9 bases; junction bases not matched to a gene: 11. In germline, CDR1 is SGDLS, CDR2 YYNGEE. The CDR3 sequence: CASSVLSLGTGLSPLHF. CDR3 nucleotides: TGTGCCAGCAGCGTACTTTCTCTGGGGACAGGGCTTTCACCCCTCCACTTT. The whole variable domain, filled in from reference TRBV9 and TRBJ1-6, reads DSGVTQTPKHLITATGQRVTLRCSPRSGDLSVYWYQQSLDQGLQFLIQYYNGEERAKGNILERFSAQQFPDLHSELNLSSLELGDSALYFCASSVLSLGTGLSPLHFGNGTRLTVT.

V is TRBV28 and J is TRBJ1-3, with 9 nucleotides matching TRBD1. This CDR3 has 12 amino acids. The trim removed 5 bases at V and 12 bases at J, leaving 5 bases unmatched. Germline V gene lookup returns CDR1 MDHEN and CDR2 SYDVKM. This chain's CDR3 is CASSKGQGSIYF. DNA for the CDR3: TGTGCCAGCAGTAAGGGACAGGGAAGCATATATTTT. Complete variable domain (other parts from reference TRBV28 and TRBJ1-3): DVKVTQSSRYLVKRTGEKVFLECVQDMDHENMFWYRQDPGLGLRLIYFSYDVKMKEKGDIPEGYSVSREKKERFSLILESASTNQTSMYLCASSKGQGSIYFGEGSWLTVV.

CDR3 region: CASSLGGVAGQQETQYF. DNA for the CDR3: TGTGCCAGCAGCCTGGGGGGGGTAGCGGGCCAACAAGAGACCCAGTACTTC. V and J are TRBV5-4 and TRBJ2-5, with 7 bases matching TRBD2. Germline-derived CDR1 and CDR2 are SGHNT and YYREEE (reference sequence). The CDR3 loop spans 17 amino acids. Trimming took 4 bases from V and 2 from J; bases not matched to a gene: 14.

The chain has TRBV5-1 and TRBJ1-1, with D possibly being TRBD1 (6 bases). From germline, CDR1 is SGHRS and CDR2 YFSETQ. Trimming stripped 0 bases from V and 1 base from J, with 10 bases between. The CDR3 is 15 residues long. CDR3 residues: CASSLASGQNTEAFF. CDR3 coding DNA: TGCGCCAGCAGCTTGGCCTCGGGACAGAACACTGAAGCTTTCTTT.

J is TRBJ1-6 and V is TRBV5-1, with D tentatively TRBD1 (6 bases). V dropped 4 bases and J dropped 6 bases, with 11 bases sitting between them. The CDR3 covers 14 residues. Germline lookup yields CDR1 SGHRS and CDR2 YFSETQ. DNA of the CDR3: TGCGCCAGCAGCCCGGACAGCCCTAATTCACCCCTCCACTTT. Translation gives CASSPDSPNSPLHF. Full variable domain (rest looked up from reference TRBV5-1 and TRBJ1-6): KAGVTQTPRYLIKTRGQQVTLSCSPISGHRSVSWYQQTPGQGLQFLFEYFSETQRNKGNFPGRFSGRQFSNSRSEMNVSTLELGDSALYLCASSPDSPNSPLHFGNGTRLTVT.

The chain carries TRBV29-1 and TRBJ2-5; D gene uncertain. The V end lost 6 bases, the J end lost 7 bases, and 12 bases lay between the germline ends. The CDR3 consists of 11 residues. CDR1 is SQVTM and CDR2 is ANQGSEA in the germline V gene. The CDR3 region is CSVPAPRTQYF. CDR3 nucleotides: TGCAGCGTCCCGGCCCCTAGGACCCAGTACTTC.

The chain carries TRBV5-1 and TRBJ1-2, with 9 bases fitting TRBD1. The CDR3 covers 15 residues. Germline CDR1 SGHRS, CDR2 YFSETQ. V trimming: 4 bases; J trimming: 2 bases; junction bases outside the gene matches: 6. The CDR3 region has the DNA TGCGCCAGCAGCCCAGGAGGGACAGGGAACTATGGCTACACCTTC. Protein: CASSPGGTGNYGYTF.

The sample holds a few counts of this clone. V and J are TRBV28 and TRBJ2-2; TRBD2 aligns across 8 bases. V dropped 3 bases and J dropped 4; count of bases not matched to a gene: 7. The V gene's germline CDR1 is MDHEN and CDR2 SYDVKM. This CDR3 comprises 16 residues. This CDR3 reads CASSFSAGVSTGELFF. The DNA of the CDR3 is TGTGCCAGCAGTTTCTCAGCGGGAGTGAGCACCGGGGAGCTGTTTTTT.

V is TRBV6-2 or TRBV6-3 and J is TRBJ1-2, with D uncertain. Germline V gene data show CDR1 as MNHEY and CDR2 as SVGEGT. The CDR3 runs to 14 residues. Trimming took off 2 bases at V and 2 bases at J, with 9 bases between the two ends. The CDR3 DNA reads TGTGCCAGCAGTTACGTTTTTCAGAACTATGGCTACACCTTC. It codes for CASSYVFQNYGYTF.

The chain recombines TRBV19 with TRBJ1-5; the match to TRBD1 covers 8 bases. Per germline, CDR1 LNHDA and CDR2 SQIVND (reference sequence). The CDR3 totals 12 residues. The ends lost 5 bases at V and 11 bases at J; junction bases unmatched: 5. CDR3 in DNA: TGTGCCAGTAGTCCAACAGGGGGGGCCCAGCATTTT. Its protein is CASSPTGGAQHF.

CDR3 in DNA: TGTGCCAGCAGTATAGCGGGGTTCACCGGGGAGCTGTTTTTT. This gives the protein CASSIAGFTGELFF. The chain uses TRBV27 and TRBJ2-2; 8 positions match TRBD2. Losses at the gene ends were 5 bases for V and 4 bases for J; bases not matched to a gene: 3. The CDR3 covers 14 residues. Germline V gene lookup returns CDR1 MNHEY and CDR2 SMNVEV (reference sequence).

This chain joins TRBV27 and TRBJ1-2; TRBD1 matches at 7 bases. The V gene's germline CDR1 is MNHEY and CDR2 SMNVEV (reference sequence). V lost 2 bases, J lost 7 bases, and 7 bases stayed unmatched. There are 14 residues in the CDR3. The CDR3 sequence: CASSLRGQGGGYTF. Here the CDR3 DNA reads TGTGCCAGCAGTTTAAGAGGCCAGGGGGGTGGCTACACCTTC.

This clone was seen a single time. This chain joins TRBV21-1 and TRBJ1-2. TRBV21-1 is termed a pseudogene. The CDR3 spans 15 residues. The CDR3 loop reads CASSKGPGANYGYTF. CDR3 nucleotides: TGTGCCAGCAGCAAAGGACCGGGGGCGAACTATGGCTACACCTTC.

The chain is built from TRBV5-6 and TRBJ1-4; D might be TRBD1 (6 bases). With 4 bases removed from V and 4 bases from J, the gap between germline ends came to 23 bases. Germline CDR1 and CDR2: SGHDT and YYEEEE. CDR3 size: 18 residues. CDR3: CASSPGQGGTSRNEKLFF. The DNA for the CDR3 is TGTGCCAGCAGCCCAGGACAAGGGGGGACTTCACGTAATGAAAAACTGTTTTTT.

The chain couples TRBV25-1 to TRBJ2-7; 9 bases agree with TRBD1. The V segment lost 1 base and the J segment 10 bases; nucleotides outside the gene matches: 11. CDR1 is MGHDK and CDR2 is SYGVNS in the germline V gene. The CDR3 spans 15 residues. This CDR3 reads CASSESYGTGIDQYF. In DNA form, the CDR3 reads TGTGCCAGCAGTGAATCCTACGGGACAGGGATCGACCAGTACTTC.

This clone appeared once. The chain couples TRBV24-1 to TRBJ1-2; 9 bases fit TRBD1. With V trimmed by 10 bases and J by 8 bases, 10 bases remained unmatched. CDR1 is KGHDR and CDR2 is SFDVKD in the germline V gene. The CDR3 extends over 13 amino acids. DNA of the CDR3: TGTGCCACGTCCCGGGACAGGGTAGGAGGCTACACCTTC. This encodes CATSRDRVGGYTF.